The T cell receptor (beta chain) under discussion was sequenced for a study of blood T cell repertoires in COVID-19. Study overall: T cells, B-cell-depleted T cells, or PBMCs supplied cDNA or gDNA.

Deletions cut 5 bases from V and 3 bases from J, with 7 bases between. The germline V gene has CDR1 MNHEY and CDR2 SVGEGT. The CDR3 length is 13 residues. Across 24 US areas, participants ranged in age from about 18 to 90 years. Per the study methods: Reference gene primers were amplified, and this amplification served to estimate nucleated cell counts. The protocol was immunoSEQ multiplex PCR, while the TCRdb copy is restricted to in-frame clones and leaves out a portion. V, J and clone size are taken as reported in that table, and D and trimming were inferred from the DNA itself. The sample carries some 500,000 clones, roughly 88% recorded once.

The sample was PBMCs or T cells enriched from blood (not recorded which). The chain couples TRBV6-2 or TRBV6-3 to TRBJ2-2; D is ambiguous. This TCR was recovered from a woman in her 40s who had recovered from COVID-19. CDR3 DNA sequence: TGTGCCAGCAGTCGACTGTACACCGGGGAGCTGTTTTTT. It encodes CASSRLYTGELFF.